This TCR beta chain was documented in a study of T cells in localized non-small cell lung cancer. The assay was immunoSEQ multiplex PCR, and TCRdb's table has in-frame clones only and misses some. Of about 23,000 clones in the sample, approximately 91% were seen once. The CDR3 has 13 amino acids. Looked up from germline, CDR1 is KGHSH and CDR2 is LQKENI. The ends were cut back, 0 bases at V and 4 bases at J, with 6 bases in the middle. The chain couples TRBV18 to TRBJ2-5; D not certain. The specimen comprised peripheral blood, sampled before any cancer treatment. The clonotype comes from a male donor at least 60 years old with stage I lung adenocarcinoma. CDR3 in amino acids: CASSPPEAETQYF. CDR3 sequence (DNA): TGTGCCAGCTCACCACCTGAGGCAGAGACCCAGTACTTC.